Sequencing of this T cell receptor (beta chain) was carried out in a study of blood T cell repertoires in COVID-19. On the study more broadly: Sources were T cells, B-cell-depleted T cells, or PBMCs; the material itself was cDNA or gDNA.

Source study methods: Estimated nucleated cell counts came from reference gene primer amplification. Sequencing used immunoSEQ multiplex PCR; TCRdb keeps in-frame clones, though not all of them. The DNA gave D and trimming, while V, J and clone size come from that table. The table has approximately 220,000 clones, approximately 92% seen once. There are 14 residues in the CDR3. Germline-derived CDR1 and CDR2 are SGDLS and YYNGEE. Trimming cost V 4 bases and J 1 base, with 11 bases left between them. The chain couples TRBV9 to TRBJ1-1; D remains ambiguous. The material sequenced was PBMCs or T cells enriched from blood (not recorded which). The clonotype originates from a woman between 18 and 30 years old in a cohort exposed to, infected with or recovered from COVID-19 (not recorded which). In nucleotides, the CDR3 is TGTGCCAGCAGCCCACAACCCACGAACACTGAAGCTTTCTTT. Encoded protein: CASSPQPTNTEAFF.